Sequencing of this T cell receptor beta chain was carried out in a study of shared clonotypes between healthy human individuals. TCRdb's copy holds only in-frame clones and misses some; the assay was immunoSEQ multiplex PCR. This sample has some 2,400,000 clones, with approximately 95% found just once. General study findings and limits: Roughly 5% was the fraction of naive CD4 clonotypes found shared across several donors.

CDR3 length: 13 residues. Germline V gene data show CDR1 as MDHEN and CDR2 as SYDVKM. V lost 10 bases and J lost 6; bases outside the gene matches: 9. Remarks on this clone: Antigen unknown.

The genes are TRBV28 and TRBJ2-7; 10 nucleotides line up with TRBD1. The clonotype was recovered from a man between 18 and 29 years old in good health. Specimen: naive CD4+ T cells sorted from blood. Subset defined: CD45RA+ positively selected. In nucleotides, the CDR3 is TGTGCCACTATGGGGACAGGGGCCGGCGAGCAGTACTTC. Translated, it gives CATMGTGAGEQYF.